This is a list of T cell receptor beta chains from one sample in a study of EBV T-cell therapy then PD-1 blockade in nasopharyngeal carcinoma. Their cognate antigens are unknown. Sequencing used immunoSEQ multiplex PCR; TCRdb keeps in-frame clones, though not all of them. Of over 20,000 clones in the sample, about 81% were seen once. The sample in question was CD8+ T cells from blood, obtained around day 250 from a patient whose treatment included autologous EBV-specific T cells and nivolumab. The source is a man aged 35-49 years with nasopharyngeal carcinoma. CDR3s include the opening cysteine and the closing phenylalanine or tryptophan. The order of the fields is V gene, clone size, J gene, D gene, CDR3 protein, CDR3 DNA. D genes are given only for firm matches. Clone sizes are given selectively: once, few, many, or a class where the clone is expanded.

v_call: TRBV24-1
clone_size: NA
j_call: TRBJ1-5
d_call: TRBD1
cdr3_aa: CATSDSDREQPQHF
cdr3_nt: TGTGCCACCAGTGATTCTGACAGGGAACAGCCCCAGCATTTT

v_call: TRBV7-9
clone_size: NA
j_call: TRBJ2-7
d_call: NA
cdr3_aa: CASSLGSYEQYF
cdr3_nt: TGTGCCAGCAGCTTAGGGTCCTACGAGCAGTACTTC

v_call: TRBV4-3
clone_size: NA
j_call: TRBJ1-4
d_call: NA
cdr3_aa: CASSQVDMPNEKLFF
cdr3_nt: TGCGCCAGCAGCCAGGTGGATATGCCTAATGAAAAACTGTTTTTT

v_call: TRBV5-1
clone_size: NA
j_call: TRBJ2-7
d_call: TRBD1
cdr3_aa: CASSLPGTGSNYEQYF
cdr3_nt: TGCGCCAGCAGTTTGCCCGGGACAGGGTCCAACTACGAGCAGTACTTC

v_call: TRBV4-1
clone_size: NA
j_call: TRBJ2-7
d_call: NA
cdr3_aa: CASSQDLAPGYEQYF
cdr3_nt: TGCGCCAGCAGCCAAGATTTGGCCCCCGGGTACGAGCAGTACTTC

v_call: TRBV7-6
clone_size: NA
j_call: TRBJ1-2
d_call: TRBD1
cdr3_aa: CASSWGQGIGYTF
cdr3_nt: TGTGCCAGCAGCTGGGGACAGGGGATTGGCTACACCTTC

v_call: TRBV7-8
clone_size: NA
j_call: TRBJ2-2
d_call: TRBD2
cdr3_aa: CASSYPTSGVNTGELFF
cdr3_nt: TGTGCCAGCAGCTATCCGACTAGCGGGGTAAACACCGGGGAGCTGTTTTTT

v_call: TRBV21-1
clone_size: NA
j_call: TRBJ2-3
d_call: NA
cdr3_aa: CASSKDNQDRGKTDTQYF
cdr3_nt: TGTGCCAGCAGCAAAGACAACCAGGACAGGGGAAAGACAGATACGCAGTATTTT

v_call: TRBV27
clone_size: NA
j_call: TRBJ2-7
d_call: NA
cdr3_aa: CASRAPSYEQYF
cdr3_nt: TGTGCCAGCAGGGCCCCCTCCTACGAGCAGTACTTC

v_call: TRBV24-1
clone_size: NA
j_call: TRBJ1-5
d_call: NA
cdr3_aa: CATSGQGNQPQHF
cdr3_nt: TGTGCCACCAGTGGGCAGGGCAATCAGCCCCAGCATTTT

v_call: TRBV5-5
clone_size: few
j_call: TRBJ1-5
d_call: NA
cdr3_aa: CASSPWRIGNQPQHF
cdr3_nt: TGTGCCAGCAGCCCCTGGCGGATTGGCAATCAGCCCCAGCATTTT

v_call: TRBV25-1
clone_size: medium-sized
j_call: TRBJ2-1
d_call: NA
cdr3_aa: CASSMQAGDGEQFF
cdr3_nt: TGTGCCAGCAGTATGCAGGCCGGGGATGGTGAGCAGTTCTTC

v_call: TRBV12-3/TRBV12-4
clone_size: few
j_call: TRBJ2-7
d_call: NA
cdr3_aa: CASSLERVYEQYF
cdr3_nt: TGTGCCAGCAGTTTAGAAAGGGTATACGAGCAGTACTTC

v_call: TRBV19
clone_size: NA
j_call: TRBJ2-1
d_call: TRBD2
cdr3_aa: CASKVGTSGYNEQFF
cdr3_nt: TGTGCCAGTAAGGTGGGGACTAGCGGTTACAATGAGCAGTTCTTC

v_call: TRBV28
clone_size: few
j_call: TRBJ2-7
d_call: NA
cdr3_aa: CASSLSVPAGTYEQYF
cdr3_nt: TGTGCCAGCAGTTTAAGTGTGCCAGCGGGCACCTACGAGCAGTACTTC

v_call: TRBV25-1
clone_size: once
j_call: TRBJ2-1
d_call: TRBD2
cdr3_aa: CASTKSGREEQFF
cdr3_nt: TGTGCCAGCACGAAAAGCGGGAGAGAGGAGCAGTTCTTC

v_call: TRBV18
clone_size: NA
j_call: TRBJ1-4
d_call: NA
cdr3_aa: CASSPWAGNEKLFF
cdr3_nt: TGTGCCAGCTCACCATGGGCAGGGAATGAAAAACTGTTTTTT

v_call: TRBV7-8
clone_size: few
j_call: TRBJ2-7
d_call: NA
cdr3_aa: CASTLGREQYF
cdr3_nt: TGTGCCAGCACCCTCGGCCGCGAGCAGTACTTC

v_call: TRBV7-3
clone_size: NA
j_call: TRBJ2-3
d_call: NA
cdr3_aa: CASSLSGADTQYF
cdr3_nt: TGTGCCAGCAGCTTATCAGGGGCAGATACGCAGTATTTT

v_call: TRBV27
clone_size: NA
j_call: TRBJ2-7
d_call: NA
cdr3_aa: CASSRRGGPYEQYF
cdr3_nt: TGTGCCAGCAGCAGACGGGGCGGCCCCTACGAGCAGTACTTC

v_call: TRBV5-6
clone_size: NA
j_call: TRBJ1-1
d_call: NA
cdr3_aa: CASSLTVGGPGAFF
cdr3_nt: TGTGCCAGCAGCCTAACGGTGGGGGGGCCGGGAGCTTTCTTT

v_call: TRBV9
clone_size: NA
j_call: TRBJ2-1
d_call: TRBD2
cdr3_aa: CASSVMAGGLDEQFF
cdr3_nt: TGTGCCAGCAGCGTAATGGCGGGGGGGCTCGATGAGCAGTTCTTC

v_call: TRBV20-1
clone_size: NA
j_call: TRBJ2-5
d_call: NA
cdr3_aa: CSASGGLTLYQETQYF
cdr3_nt: TGCAGTGCTAGTGGAGGACTGACCCTGTACCAAGAGACCCAGTACTTC

v_call: TRBV6-2/TRBV6-3
clone_size: NA
j_call: TRBJ2-7
d_call: NA
cdr3_aa: CASSYHGRESEQYF
cdr3_nt: TGTGCCAGCAGTTACCACGGCAGGGAGTCCGAGCAGTACTTC

v_call: TRBV6-1
clone_size: NA
j_call: TRBJ2-7
d_call: NA
cdr3_aa: CASSEVRLGYEQYF
cdr3_nt: TGTGCCAGCAGTGAAGTTCGCTTAGGGTACGAGCAGTACTTC

v_call: TRBV6-5
clone_size: NA
j_call: TRBJ2-5
d_call: TRBD2
cdr3_aa: CASSPSGGAETQYF
cdr3_nt: TGTGCCAGCAGCCCAAGCGGGGGGGCAGAGACCCAGTACTTC

v_call: TRBV7-3
clone_size: NA
j_call: TRBJ2-6
d_call: NA
cdr3_aa: CASGSSSSGANVLTF
cdr3_nt: TGTGCCAGTGGTAGCTCCTCCTCTGGGGCCAACGTCCTGACTTTC

v_call: TRBV11-3
clone_size: NA
j_call: TRBJ2-1
d_call: NA
cdr3_aa: CASSRWENEQFF
cdr3_nt: TGTGCCAGCAGCCGTTGGGAGAATGAGCAGTTCTTC

v_call: TRBV29-1
clone_size: once
j_call: TRBJ2-7
d_call: TRBD2
cdr3_aa: CSVAGGEEATYEQYF
cdr3_nt: TGCAGCGTCGCGGGGGGGGAGGAGGCTACCTACGAGCAGTACTTC

v_call: TRBV27
clone_size: NA
j_call: TRBJ1-3
d_call: NA
cdr3_aa: CASSPQSFSHGNTIYF
cdr3_nt: TGTGCCAGCAGTCCCCAGTCTTTTTCCCATGGAAACACCATATATTTT

v_call: TRBV23-1
clone_size: NA
j_call: TRBJ2-3
d_call: TRBD2
cdr3_aa: CASSQTTSGGLYTDTQYF
cdr3_nt: TGCGCCAGCAGTCAAACGACTAGCGGGGGCCTCTACACAGATACGCAGTATTTT

v_call: TRBV27
clone_size: once
j_call: TRBJ2-3
d_call: TRBD2
cdr3_aa: CASRSEWGRGGPNFTDTQYF
cdr3_nt: TGTGCCAGCAGATCCGAGTGGGGGCGGGGGGGCCCTAACTTCACAGATACGCAGTATTTT